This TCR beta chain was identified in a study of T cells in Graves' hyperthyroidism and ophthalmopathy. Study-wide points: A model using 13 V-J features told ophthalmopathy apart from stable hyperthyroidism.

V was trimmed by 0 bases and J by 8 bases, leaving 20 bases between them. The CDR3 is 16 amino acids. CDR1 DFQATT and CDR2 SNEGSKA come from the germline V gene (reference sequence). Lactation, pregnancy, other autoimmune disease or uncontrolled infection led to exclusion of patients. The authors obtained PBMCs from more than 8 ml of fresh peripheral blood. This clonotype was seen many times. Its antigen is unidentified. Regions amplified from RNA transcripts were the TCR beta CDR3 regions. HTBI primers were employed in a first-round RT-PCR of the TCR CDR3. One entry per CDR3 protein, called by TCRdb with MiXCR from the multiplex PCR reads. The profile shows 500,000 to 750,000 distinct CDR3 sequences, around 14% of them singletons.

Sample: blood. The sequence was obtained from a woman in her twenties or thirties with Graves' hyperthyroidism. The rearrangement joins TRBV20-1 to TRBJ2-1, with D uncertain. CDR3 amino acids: CSARDLSSRSRHEQFF. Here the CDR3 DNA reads TGCAGTGCTAGAGATCTTTCCAGCAGATCAAGACATGAGCAGTTCTTC.